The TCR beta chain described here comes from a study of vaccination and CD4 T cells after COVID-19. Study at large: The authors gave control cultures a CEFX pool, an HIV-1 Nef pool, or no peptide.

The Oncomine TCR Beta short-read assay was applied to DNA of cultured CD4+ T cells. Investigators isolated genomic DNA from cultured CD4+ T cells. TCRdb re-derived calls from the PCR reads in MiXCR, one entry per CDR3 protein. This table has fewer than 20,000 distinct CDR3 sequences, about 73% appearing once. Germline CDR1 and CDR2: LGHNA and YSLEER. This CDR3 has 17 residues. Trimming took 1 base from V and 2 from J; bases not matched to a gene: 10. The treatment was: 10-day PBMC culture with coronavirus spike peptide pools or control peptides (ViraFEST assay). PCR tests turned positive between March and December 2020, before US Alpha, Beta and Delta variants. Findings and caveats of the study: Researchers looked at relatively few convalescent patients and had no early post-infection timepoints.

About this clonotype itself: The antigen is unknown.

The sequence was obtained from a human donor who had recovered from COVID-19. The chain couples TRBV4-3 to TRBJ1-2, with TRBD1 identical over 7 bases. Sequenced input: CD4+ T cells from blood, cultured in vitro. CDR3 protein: CASSQAARGEANYGYTF. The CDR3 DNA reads TGCGCCAGCAGCCAAGCCGCCAGGGGGGAGGCGAACTATGGCTACACCTTC.